This is a list of T cell receptor beta chains from one sample in a study of shared clonotypes between healthy human individuals. TCRdb keeps only in-frame clones here, not all; method: immunoSEQ multiplex PCR. The table includes 2 million to 2.5 million clones, approximately 95% detected once. The sequenced sample consisted of naive CD8+ T cells sorted from blood. The receptors derive from a man between 18 and 35 years old in good health. CDR3s include the opening cysteine and the closing phenylalanine or tryptophan. D genes are given only for firm matches. Rows may omit the clone size; those that give it use once, few, many or a size class.

d_call | j_call | v_call | clone_size | cdr3_nt | cdr3_aa
. | TRBJ2-2 | TRBV6-6 | . | TGTGCCAGCACCGCCGGGGCAGGCACCGGGGAGCTGTTTTTT | CASTAGAGTGELFF
TRBD2 | TRBJ2-7 | TRBV27 | . | TGTGCCAGCAGTTTCTTAGCGGGAGGTTCCCCCTACGAGCAGTACTTC | CASSFLAGGSPYEQYF
TRBD1 | TRBJ2-7 | TRBV27 | . | TGTGCCAGGCTCTTGGACAGGGTAGTCAACGAGCAGTACTTC | CARLLDRVVNEQYF
. | TRBJ2-7 | TRBV2 | . | TGTGCCAGCAGTGAAAGGGGGTCAGGGGACTACGAGCAGTACTTC | CASSERGSGDYEQYF
TRBD1 | TRBJ1-1 | TRBV11-2 | . | TGTGCCAGCAGTGGATACCGACAGGGGAGGGACACTGAAGCTTTCTTT | CASSGYRQGRDTEAFF
. | TRBJ2-7 | TRBV5-1 | . | TGCGCCAGCAGCTTGGATGTCAACTCCTACGAGCAGTACTTC | CASSLDVNSYEQYF
. | TRBJ2-1 | TRBV7-9 | . | TGTGCCAGCAGGCGGAGTGGGGATGGTGAGCAGTTCTTC | CASRRSGDGEQFF
. | TRBJ1-1 | TRBV9 | . | TGTGCCAGCAGCCTCAGTGGGGCAATGAACACTGAAGCTTTCTTT | CASSLSGAMNTEAFF
. | TRBJ1-2 | TRBV7-9 | . | TGTGCCAGCAGCCTCCCCCCCGGGAACCACTATGGCTACACCTTC | CASSLPPGNHYGYTF
. | TRBJ2-7 | TRBV20-1 | . | TGCAGTGCTCCCGAGTACTACGAGCAGTACTTC | CSAPEYYEQYF
. | TRBJ1-5 | TRBV30 | . | TGTGCCTGGAACATAATTGATCAGCCCCAGCATTTT | CAWNIIDQPQHF
TRBD2 | TRBJ2-5 | TRBV7-3 | . | TGTGCCAGCAGCCCTGGGACTAGCGGGGTACAAGAGACCCAGTACTTC | CASSPGTSGVQETQYF
TRBD2 | TRBJ2-1 | TRBV11-3 | . | TGTGCCAGCAGCACGGGACTAGCGGGGAGGGGCTCCTACAATGAGCAGTTCTTC | CASSTGLAGRGSYNEQFF
TRBD1 | TRBJ2-1 | TRBV7-7 | . | TGTGCTAGCAGCCAAGGGGACGACAGGGCATCCGCCTATGAGCAGTTCTTC | CASSQGDDRASAYEQFF
TRBD2 | TRBJ2-5 | TRBV2 | . | TGTGCCAGCATCTGGCTAGCGGGGGGACCCCAAGAGACCCAGTACTTC | CASIWLAGGPQETQYF
. | TRBJ2-7 | TRBV6-1 | . | TGTGCCAGCACTCTCTCCGGGACACACCATTACGAGCAGTACTTC | CASTLSGTHHYEQYF
TRBD1 | TRBJ1-2 | TRBV27 | . | TGTGCCAGCTCCTCGACAGGGGGCGCACGAGGCTACACCTTC | CASSSTGGARGYTF
. | TRBJ2-2 | TRBV6-5 | . | TGTGCCAGCAGTTACTCTCAGAGGACCGGGGAGCTGTTTTTT | CASSYSQRTGELFF
. | TRBJ2-3 | TRBV5-1 | . | TGCGCCAGCAGCTTGGAACTGGGTTGGGCAGATACGCAGTATTTT | CASSLELGWADTQYF
. | TRBJ2-5 | TRBV19 | . | TGTGCCAGTAGTATAGTTGGGGGATACCAAGAGACCCAGTACTTC | CASSIVGGYQETQYF
. | TRBJ1-1 | TRBV5-6 | . | TGTGCCAGCAGCTTGTCACGTGAAGCTTTCTTT | CASSLSREAFF
. | TRBJ1-6 | TRBV6-5 | . | TGTGCCAGCAGTTACGGGCAGGGGTTTTCACCCCTCCACTTT | CASSYGQGFSPLHF
TRBD2 | TRBJ2-1 | TRBV19 | . | TGTGCCAGTAGTCTAATGCCACTAGCGGGGGAAGTCTACAATGAGCAGTTCTTC | CASSLMPLAGEVYNEQFF
. | TRBJ2-5 | TRBV7-2 | . | TGTGCCAGCAGCCTAGGCGGGTGGGGGCTACAAGAGACCCAGTACTTC | CASSLGGWGLQETQYF
. | TRBJ1-2 | TRBV4-1 | . | TGCGCCAGCAGCCAAGGGGGTAATTCAGGGGCTGGTAACTATGGCTACACCTTC | CASSQGGNSGAGNYGYTF
TRBD1 | TRBJ2-7 | TRBV6-1 | . | TGTGCCAGCACCGACGGGACAGGGACCAGCGAGCAGTACTTC | CASTDGTGTSEQYF
TRBD2 | TRBJ2-2 | TRBV4-3 | once | TGCGCCAGCAGCCAAGTGGCGGGAGTCCCCTCCACCGGGGAGCTGTTTTTT | CASSQVAGVPSTGELFF
. | TRBJ1-6 | TRBV6-1 | . | TGTGCCAGCAGTGCCCTAACAGGAGGTTATAATTCACCCCTCCACTTT | CASSALTGGYNSPLHF
. | TRBJ2-3 | TRBV9 | . | TGTGCCAGCAGCGTAGGTGCAGGGGATAGCACAGATACGCAGTATTTT | CASSVGAGDSTDTQYF
. | TRBJ1-5 | TRBV27 | . | TGTGCCAGCAGTTATCAGGGTAGCAATCAGCCCCAGCATTTT | CASSYQGSNQPQHF
. | TRBJ1-4 | TRBV15 | . | TGTGCCACCAGCAGAGAAACGATCCAGGGGAGCGAAAAACTGTTTTTT | CATSRETIQGSEKLFF
TRBD1 | TRBJ1-1 | TRBV5-4 | . | TGTGCCAGCAGCTTGTGGGACAGGGCCAACACTGAAGCTTTCTTT | CASSLWDRANTEAFF
. | TRBJ2-2 | TRBV7-9 | . | TGTGCCAGCAGCTTAGCCGGTACAGGGGAGCTGTTTTTT | CASSLAGTGELFF
. | TRBJ1-5 | TRBV6-1 | . | TGTGCCAGCAGTGACCGCGGGTCTTTAGAGCCCCAGCATTTT | CASSDRGSLEPQHF
. | TRBJ2-7 | TRBV30 | . | TGTGCCTGGAGTTATCAGGCCTACGAGCAGTACTTC | CAWSYQAYEQYF
TRBD1 | TRBJ2-1 | TRBV5-6 | . | TGTGCCAGCGGACAGGGGAGTACCACCCTCTCCTACAATGAGCAGTTCTTC | CASGQGSTTLSYNEQFF
TRBD1 | TRBJ2-2 | TRBV9 | once | TGTGCCAGCAGCGGGGACAGGTCCCCGAAAACCGGGGAGCTGTTTTTT | CASSGDRSPKTGELFF
TRBD1 | TRBJ1-3 | TRBV4-1 | . | TGCGCCAGCAGCCTACTGGACAGGGGCTCTGGAAACACCATATATTTT | CASSLLDRGSGNTIYF
. | TRBJ2-5 | TRBV6-5 | . | TGTGCCAGCAGCCGCCCGGGGGGCGAGGATGAGACCCAGTACTTC | CASSRPGGEDETQYF
TRBD2 | TRBJ2-1 | TRBV11-2 | . | TGTGCCAGCAGCTGGACTAGCGGGAGGGATGAGCAGTTCTTC | CASSWTSGRDEQFF
. | TRBJ1-1 | TRBV6-1 | . | TGTGCCAGCAGCTCAACGGTAGGAGGGGGGGAAGCTTTCTTT | CASSSTVGGGEAFF
TRBD2 | TRBJ2-1 | TRBV4-1 | . | TGCGCCAGCAGCCAAGATGAGGCTAGCGGTACAATGTCTCGGTTCTTC | CASSQDEASGTMSRFF
. | TRBJ2-7 | TRBV27 | . | TGTGCCAGCAGCATACTTCACCTTGTCGGGCAGTACTTC | CASSILHLVGQYF
TRBD1 | TRBJ2-7 | TRBV30 | . | TGTGCCTGGAGTAGACAGGGTAACTACGAGCAGTACTTC | CAWSRQGNYEQYF
. | TRBJ1-2 | TRBV27 | . | TGTGCCAGCAGTTTTCGCCCGACAGGAATCTATGGCTACACCTTC | CASSFRPTGIYGYTF
. | TRBJ1-2 | TRBV6-1 | . | TGTGCCAGCAGTGAAGGGTCCGAACGCGGCTACACCTTC | CASSEGSERGYTF